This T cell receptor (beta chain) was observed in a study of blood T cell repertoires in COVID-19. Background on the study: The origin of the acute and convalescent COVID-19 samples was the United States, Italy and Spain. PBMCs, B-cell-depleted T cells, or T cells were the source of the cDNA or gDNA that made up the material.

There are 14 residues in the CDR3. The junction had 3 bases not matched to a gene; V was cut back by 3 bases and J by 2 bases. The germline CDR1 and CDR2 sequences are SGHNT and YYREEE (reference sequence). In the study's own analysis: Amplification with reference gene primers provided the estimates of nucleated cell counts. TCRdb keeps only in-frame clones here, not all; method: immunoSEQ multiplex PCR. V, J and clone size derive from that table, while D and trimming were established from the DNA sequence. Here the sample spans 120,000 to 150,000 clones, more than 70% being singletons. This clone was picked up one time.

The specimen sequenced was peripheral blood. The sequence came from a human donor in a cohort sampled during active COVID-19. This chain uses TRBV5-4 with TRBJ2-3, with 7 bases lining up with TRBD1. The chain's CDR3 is CASSWDRYTDTQYF. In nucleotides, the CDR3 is TGTGCCAGCAGCTGGGACAGATACACAGATACGCAGTATTTT.